The subject of this entry is one T cell receptor (beta chain). As yet, its antigen is unknown. It was with 60 Vbeta and 13 Jbeta primers that the PCR ran. Using immunoSEQ multiplex PCR, the repertoire was profiled, and TCRdb retains in-frame clones only, with some absent. The sample has roughly 190,000 clones; around 77% are singletons. The CDR3 extends over 15 amino acids. V lost 5 bases to trimming and J lost 2 bases; unmatched junction nucleotides: 2. CDR1 is SGHVS and CDR2 is FNYEAQ in the germline V gene. This specimen belongs to a study of cytomegalovirus exposure and HLA in healthy donors. The study's findings and limits: Presence/absence comparisons presumed near-even sequencing depth among donors. Clonal expansion, a later analysis showed, was greater in HLA-associated TCR beta chains than in equally common others.

Material: PBMCs. The TCR sequence derives from a woman younger than 45 in good health and CMV-seropositive. The rearrangement uses TRBV7-6 and TRBJ2-5, with 13 bases lining up with TRBD2. CDR3 DNA: TGTGCCAGCAGCGTACTAGCGGGAGGGCAAGAGACCCAGTACTTC. This translates into CASSVLAGGQETQYF.